A single sample gave rise to the 17 T cell receptor beta chains below, sequenced in a study of PD-1 and CTLA-4 blockade in melanoma (dated by TCRdb to the early 2020s). The library relied on the immunoSEQ multiplex PCR assay. Drawn from immuneACCESS, this table holds only the in-frame rearrangements with V and J called that TCRdb kept. Clones are partly lost; checked studies trace under half to an unresolved V gene and leave the rest unexplained. Across this sample there are tens of thousands of clones, with more than 85% seen only once. Over 8.5% of the sample is in the top ten clones. Specimen: CD8+ T cells from peripheral blood, collected from a patient given anti-PD-1 treatment. These receptors were taken from a human donor with melanoma.

The CDR3 loop reads CASSLDHSEAFF. CDR3 DNA sequence: TGTGCCAGCAGCTTAGATCACTCTGAAGCTTTCTTT. J is TRBJ1-1 and V is TRBV11-2; D ambiguous. V shed 0 bases and J shed 6 bases, with 5 bases lying between them. Germline loops: CDR1 SGHAT, CDR2 FQNNGV. CDR3 length: 12 residues.

The chain employs TRBV28 and TRBJ1-2; D is ambiguous. Germline V gene sequence: CDR1 MDHEN, CDR2 SYDVKM. Between the trimmed V and J ends, which lost 5 bases and 10 bases, there was a span of 14 bases. There are 12 residues in the CDR3. CDR3 residues: CASSSGLPDYTF. In nucleotides, the CDR3 is TGTGCCAGCAGTAGCGGCCTCCCTGACTACACCTTC.

This clone has a single count. The chain joins TRBV12-3 or TRBV12-4 to TRBJ2-1; D is perhaps TRBD2 (7 bases). The V end lost 5 bases, the J end lost 9 bases, and 8 bases lay between the germline ends. The CDR3 runs 11 residues. The CDR3 coding sequence is TGTGCCAGCAGTGCGGGGGCTGAGCAGTTCTTC. It is translated as CASSAGAEQFF.

This chain links TRBV30 with TRBJ1-2; D gene ambiguous. CDR1 GTSNPN and CDR2 SVGIG come from the germline V gene (reference sequence). CDR3 length: 13 residues. V was pared by 2 bases and J by 2 bases, with 9 bases between. The chain's CDR3 is CAWSQTGNYGYTF. The CDR3 nucleotides read TGTGCCTGGAGTCAGACGGGGAACTATGGCTACACCTTC. Full variable domain (missing parts from reference TRBV30 and TRBJ1-2): SQTIHQWPATLVQPVGSPLSLECTVEGTSNPNLYWYRQAAGRGLQLLFYSVGIGQISSEVPQNLSASRPQDRQFILSSKKLLLSDSGFYLCAWSQTGNYGYTFGSGTRLTVV.

This chain uses TRBV10-3 with TRBJ2-1, with TRBD2 identical over 7 bases. After removal of 7 bases from V and 5 bases from J, the junction contained 2 bases not matched to a gene. The V gene's germline CDR1 is ENHRY and CDR2 SYGVKD. CDR3 length equals 12 residues. The CDR3 sequence is CAIMGTNNEQFF. As DNA, the CDR3 is TGTGCCATCATGGGGACTAACAATGAGCAGTTCTTC.

This chain connects TRBV3-1 (or the pseudogene TRBV3-2) to TRBJ2-7, with 7 bases that match TRBD2. CDR1 is LGHDT and CDR2 is YNNKEL in the germline V gene (reference sequence). V was pared by 5 bases and J by 3 bases, with 10 bases of the junction left unmatched. The CDR3 has 15 residues. CDR3 in DNA: TGTGCCAGCAGCTCCCTGAGCGGGGAGCGCTACGAGCAGTACTTC. Its protein product is CASSSLSGERYEQYF.

The gene calls are TRBV29-1 and TRBJ1-1; D is unresolved. Germline lookup yields CDR1 SQVTM and CDR2 ANQGSEA. This CDR3 is built from 11 residues. Trimming took off 0 bases at V and 10 bases at J, with 9 bases between the two ends. CDR3 amino acids: CSVEDAWGAFF. The DNA for the CDR3 is TGCAGCGTTGAAGACGCCTGGGGAGCTTTCTTT.

This clone was seen only once. The V and J genes are TRBV6-6 and TRBJ2-6, with unresolved D. V was clipped by 5 bases and J by 0 bases, with 26 bases between them. Germline V gene lookup returns CDR1 MNHNY and CDR2 SVGAGI (reference sequence). The CDR3 loop spans 21 amino acids. The CDR3 bases are TGTGCCAGCAGTCCAATACGGACCGGGCAGAAACCCGTCTCTGGGGCCAACGTCCTGACTTTC. It is translated as CASSPIRTGQKPVSGANVLTF.

The chain carries TRBV5-1 and TRBJ1-1; the D gene is possibly TRBD1 (6 bases). The ends were cut back, 0 bases at V and 3 bases at J, with 9 bases in the middle. This CDR3 region has 14 residues. Germline V lookup: CDR1 SGHRS, CDR2 YFSETQ. The CDR3 region has the DNA TGCGCCAGCAGCTTGGGAGGGGGTTACACTGAAGCTTTCTTT. Its protein is CASSLGGGYTEAFF.

The chain carries TRBV19 and TRBJ1-2; 7 bases agree with TRBD1. V was pared by 3 bases and J by 8 bases, with 18 bases of the junction left unmatched. Germline CDR1 LNHDA, CDR2 SQIVND (reference sequence). The CDR3 sequence is 17 residues long. The CDR3 region is CASSISPGRGSLLGYTF. The CDR3, as DNA: TGTGCCAGTAGTATTTCCCCCGGCAGGGGGTCTCTATTAGGCTACACCTTC.

The V gene is TRBV7-2, the J gene TRBJ1-1, with D unresolved. The length of the CDR3 is 15 residues. Trimming removed 0 bases at V and 7 bases at J, with 15 bases between. The V gene's germline CDR1 is SGHTA and CDR2 FQGNSA. The CDR3 DNA reads as TGTGCCAGCAGCTTAGCAGGGATGGGTTTCGGTGAAGCTTTCTTT. Translating it yields CASSLAGMGFGEAFF.

This sequence joins TRBV2 and TRBJ2-5; 7 bases agree with TRBD2. Trimming took 6 bases from V and 1 from J; bases not matched to a gene: 11. Per the germline V gene, CDR1 is SNHLY and CDR2 is FYNNEI. The CDR3 covers 16 residues. The CDR3, as DNA: TGTGCCAGCAGCGCGGGAGCTGGGGAGGTCCAAGAGACCCAGTACTTC. Its translation: CASSAGAGEVQETQYF.

CDR3 residues: CASSPQSSTGGTFSYEQYF. CDR3 coding DNA: TGTGCCAGCAGCCCACAGTCCTCCACAGGGGGCACATTCTCCTACGAGCAGTACTTC. This rearrangement joins TRBV4-2 to TRBJ2-7; TRBD1 agrees at 9 bases. In germline, CDR1 is LGHNA, CDR2 YNFKEQ. Trimming cost V 4 bases and J 0 bases; bases outside gene matches: 16. The CDR3 is 19 amino acids.

V gene TRBV6-1 combines with J gene TRBJ2-1, with D perhaps matching TRBD2 (5 bases). V was clipped by 3 bases and J by 4 bases, with 16 bases between them. The CDR3 length is 16 residues. CDR1 is MNHNS, CDR2 SASEGT, per germline. The CDR3 loop reads CASSDNSVHLYNEQFF. DNA of the CDR3: TGTGCCAGCAGTGATAATAGCGTGCATCTATACAATGAGCAGTTCTTC.

The chain couples TRBV7-2 to TRBJ1-1; 7 bases are shared with TRBD1. Germline V gene data show CDR1 as SGHTA and CDR2 as FQGNSA. V shed 2 bases and J 3 bases; nucleotides not matched to a gene: 6. The CDR3 is 15 amino acids. The CDR3 sequence is CASSLNRGRDTEAFF. The CDR3 bases are TGTGCCAGCAGCTTAAACAGGGGTAGAGACACTGAAGCTTTCTTT.

The chain employs TRBV6-2 or TRBV6-3 and TRBJ2-5; maybe TRBD1 (6 bases). CDR1 and CDR2 from the germline V gene are MNHEY and SVGEGT. There are 13 residues in the CDR3. V was clipped by 4 bases and J by 2 bases, with 8 bases between them. CDR3 loop: CASSSGEQETQYF. The CDR3 DNA is TGTGCCAGCAGTTCAGGGGAACAAGAGACCCAGTACTTC.

The chain carries TRBV10-3 and TRBJ2-7, with D maybe TRBD2 (6 bases). The germline gives CDR1 ENHRY, CDR2 SYGVKD. This CDR3 is 13 amino acids long. V lost 11 bases, J lost 1 base, and 15 bases lay in between. CDR3 nucleotide sequence: TGTGCCGCGGGCGGGAAATCATCCTACGAGCAGTACTTC. Translation: CAAGGKSSYEQYF.